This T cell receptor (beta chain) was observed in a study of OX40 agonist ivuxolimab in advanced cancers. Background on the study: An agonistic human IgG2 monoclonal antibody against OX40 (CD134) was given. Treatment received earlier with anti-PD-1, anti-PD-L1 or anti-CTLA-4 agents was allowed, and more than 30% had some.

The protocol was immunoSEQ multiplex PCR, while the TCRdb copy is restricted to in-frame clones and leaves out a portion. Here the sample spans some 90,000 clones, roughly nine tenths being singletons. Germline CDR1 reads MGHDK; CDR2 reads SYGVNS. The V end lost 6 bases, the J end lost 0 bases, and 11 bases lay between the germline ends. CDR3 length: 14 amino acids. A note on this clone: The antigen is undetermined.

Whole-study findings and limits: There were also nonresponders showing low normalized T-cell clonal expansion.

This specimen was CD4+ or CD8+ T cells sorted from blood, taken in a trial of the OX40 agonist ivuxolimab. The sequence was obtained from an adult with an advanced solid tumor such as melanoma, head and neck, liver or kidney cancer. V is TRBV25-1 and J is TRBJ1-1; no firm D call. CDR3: CASRESALNTEAFF. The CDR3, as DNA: TGTGCCAGCAGGGAAAGTGCCTTGAACACTGAAGCTTTCTTT.